This paragraph reports one T cell receptor (beta chain). This sample was taken from a study of CD8+ T cells in alopecia areata. RNA extraction and reverse transcription yielded cDNA as sequencing template. TCRdb keeps only in-frame clones here, not all; method: immunoSEQ multiplex PCR. The sample includes 150,000 or so clones, 55% of them seen just once. This CDR3 contains 15 residues. Trimming left V 1 base short and J 5 bases short, with 13 bases between. CDR1 is SGHRS and CDR2 is YFSETQ in the germline V gene. Researchers picked out CD4+ and CD8+ T cells from PBMCs by sorting. The specimen sequenced was CD4+ T cells sorted from blood. V usage is TRBV5-1 and J usage is TRBJ2-1; D is perhaps TRBD1 or TRBD2 (5 bases each). The source of this sequence is a human donor in good health. The CDR3 sequence: CASSLRGALDNEQFF. CDR3 nucleotide sequence: TGCGCCAGCAGCTTGCGAGGGGCCCTCGACAATGAGCAGTTCTTC.